The clone carrying this T cell receptor beta chain was seen a few times. RNA transcripts gave rise to amplified TCR beta CDR3 regions. First-round RT-PCR of the TCR CDR3 relied on the HTBI primer set. One entry per CDR3 protein results from TCRdb running MiXCR on the multiplex PCR reads. The sample holds 500,000 to 650,000 distinct CDR3 sequences, 15% to 20% seen once. The data derive from a study of T cells in Graves' hyperthyroidism and ophthalmopathy. The sequencing sample was made of blood. This TCR was recovered from a man aged 40-49 years with Graves' ophthalmopathy.

The CDR3 coding sequence is TGTGCCAGCTCACCCCTCGGGGGAAGGGACGAGCAGTACTTC. Translation gives CASSPLGGRDEQYF. This chain links TRBV18 with TRBJ2-7; a weak D match, TRBD2 (6 bases). Germline CDR1 is KGHSH and CDR2 is LQKENI. V lost 3 bases, J lost 5 bases, and 14 bases lay in between. The CDR3 consists of 14 residues.